This TCR beta chain was captured by sequencing in a study of T cells in Graves' hyperthyroidism and ophthalmopathy. In this sample, this clonotype turned up a few times. Antigen unknown. Relative to the germline gene, one junction end is altered; a read error may explain this. General observations from the study: From stable hyperthyroidism, ophthalmopathy was set apart by a 13 V-J model. The model forecast ophthalmopathy, anticipating it by a median around 6.9 months before onset.

Authors of the study amplified TCR beta CDR3 regions from RNA transcripts. A set of HTBI primers served as the primers for a first-round RT-PCR of the TCR CDR3. One entry per CDR3 protein results from TCRdb running MiXCR on the multiplex PCR reads. Of about 530,000 distinct CDR3 sequences in the sample, more than 15% are singletons; the top ten hold approximately 18%. Investigators excluded patients with uncontrolled infection, other autoimmune disease, pregnancy or lactation. PBMCs came from more than 8.5 ml fresh peripheral blood. The specimen was blood. This receptor was taken from a woman aged 18-35 years with Graves' ophthalmopathy.

The CDR3 spells CASSSRGETQYF. Here the CDR3 DNA reads TGTGCTAGCAGCTCAAGGGGAGAGACCCAGTACTTC. The genes are TRBV7-7 and TRBJ2-5, with TRBD1 as a possible D gene (5 bases). The germline V gene has CDR1 SSHAT and CDR2 FNYEAQ (reference sequence). The CDR3 has 12 amino acids.